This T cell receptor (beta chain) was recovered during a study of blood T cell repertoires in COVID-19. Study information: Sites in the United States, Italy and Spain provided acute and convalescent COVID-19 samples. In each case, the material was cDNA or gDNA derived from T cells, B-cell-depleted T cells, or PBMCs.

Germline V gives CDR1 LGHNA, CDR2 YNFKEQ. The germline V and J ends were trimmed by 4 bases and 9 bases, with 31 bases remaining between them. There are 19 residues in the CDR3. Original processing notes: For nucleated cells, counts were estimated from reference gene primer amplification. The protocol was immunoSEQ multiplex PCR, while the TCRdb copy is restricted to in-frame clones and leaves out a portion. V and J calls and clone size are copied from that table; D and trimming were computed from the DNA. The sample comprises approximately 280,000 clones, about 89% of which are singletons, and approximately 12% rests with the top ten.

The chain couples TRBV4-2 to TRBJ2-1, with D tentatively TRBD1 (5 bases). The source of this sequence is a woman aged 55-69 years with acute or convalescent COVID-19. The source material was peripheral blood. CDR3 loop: CASSLPPQGPRTPTTEQFF. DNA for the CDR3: TGTGCCAGCAGCCTCCCCCCGCAGGGCCCCCGAACTCCTACAACTGAGCAGTTCTTC.